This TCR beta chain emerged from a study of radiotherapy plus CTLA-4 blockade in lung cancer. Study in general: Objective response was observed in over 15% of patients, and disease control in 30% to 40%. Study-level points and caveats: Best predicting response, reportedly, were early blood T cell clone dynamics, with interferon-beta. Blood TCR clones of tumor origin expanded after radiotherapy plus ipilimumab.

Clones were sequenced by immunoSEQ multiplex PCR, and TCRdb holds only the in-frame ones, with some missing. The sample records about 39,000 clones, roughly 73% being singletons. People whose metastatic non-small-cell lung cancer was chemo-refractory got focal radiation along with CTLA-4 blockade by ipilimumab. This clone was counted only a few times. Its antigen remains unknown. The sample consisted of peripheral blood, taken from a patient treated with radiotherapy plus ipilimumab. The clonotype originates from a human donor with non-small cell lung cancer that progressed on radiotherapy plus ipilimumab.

The CDR3 here is CASSPGWSGGALGQETQYF. CDR3 coding DNA: TGTGCCAGCAGCCCGGGGTGGAGCGGGGGGGCCTTGGGCCAAGAGACCCAGTACTTC. This sequence joins TRBV5-4 and TRBJ2-5; TRBD2 matches 10 bases. This CDR3 has 19 amino acids. Germline values: CDR1 SGHNT, CDR2 YYREEE (reference sequence). V was pared by 4 bases and J by 1 base, with 16 bases of the junction left unmatched.